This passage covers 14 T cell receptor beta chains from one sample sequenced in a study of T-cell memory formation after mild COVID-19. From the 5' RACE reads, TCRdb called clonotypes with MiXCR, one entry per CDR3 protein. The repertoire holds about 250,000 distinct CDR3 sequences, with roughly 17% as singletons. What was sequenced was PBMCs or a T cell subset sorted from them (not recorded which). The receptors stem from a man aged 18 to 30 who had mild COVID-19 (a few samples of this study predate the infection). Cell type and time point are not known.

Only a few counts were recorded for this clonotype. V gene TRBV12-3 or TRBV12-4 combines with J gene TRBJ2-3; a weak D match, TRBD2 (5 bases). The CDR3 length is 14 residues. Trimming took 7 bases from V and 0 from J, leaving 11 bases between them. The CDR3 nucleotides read TGTGCCAGCACCTCCCGGGAAAGCACAGATACGCAGTATTTT. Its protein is CASTSRESTDTQYF.

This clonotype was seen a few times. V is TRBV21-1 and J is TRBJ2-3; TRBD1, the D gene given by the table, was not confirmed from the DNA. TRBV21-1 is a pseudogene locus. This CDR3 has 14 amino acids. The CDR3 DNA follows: TGTGCCAGCAGCCAGGGGTCGTGCACAGATACGCAGTATTTT. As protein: CASSQGSCTDTQYF.

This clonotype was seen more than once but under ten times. The CDR3 sequence: CASSFSDRRETQYF. As DNA, the CDR3 is TGTGCCAGCAGTTTTTCGGACAGGAGGGAGACCCAGTACTTC. The V gene is TRBV11-2, the J gene TRBJ2-5; 7 bases align to TRBD1. CDR3 length: 14 amino acids. Losses at the gene ends were 6 bases for V and 5 bases for J; bases not matched to a gene: 9. Germline lookup yields CDR1 SGHAT and CDR2 FQNNGV.

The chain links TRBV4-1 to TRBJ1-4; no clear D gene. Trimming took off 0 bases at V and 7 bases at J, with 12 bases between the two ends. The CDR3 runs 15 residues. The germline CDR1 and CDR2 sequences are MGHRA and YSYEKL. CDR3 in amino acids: CASSQELTYGEKLFF. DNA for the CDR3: TGCGCCAGCAGCCAAGAGCTGACCTATGGTGAAAAACTGTTTTTT.

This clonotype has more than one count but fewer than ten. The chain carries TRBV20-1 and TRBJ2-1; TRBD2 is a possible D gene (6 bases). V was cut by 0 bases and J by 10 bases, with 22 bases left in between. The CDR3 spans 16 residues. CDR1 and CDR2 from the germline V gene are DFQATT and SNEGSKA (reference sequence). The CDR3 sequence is CSARDGGRWDREEQFF. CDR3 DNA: TGCAGTGCTAGAGATGGAGGGCGGTGGGATCGGGAGGAGCAGTTCTTC.

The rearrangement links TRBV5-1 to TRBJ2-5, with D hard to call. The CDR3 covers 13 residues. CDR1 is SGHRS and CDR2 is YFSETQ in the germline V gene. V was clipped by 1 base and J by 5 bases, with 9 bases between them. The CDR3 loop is CASSLYPPETQYF. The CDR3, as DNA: TGCGCCAGCAGCTTGTACCCTCCGGAGACCCAGTACTTC.

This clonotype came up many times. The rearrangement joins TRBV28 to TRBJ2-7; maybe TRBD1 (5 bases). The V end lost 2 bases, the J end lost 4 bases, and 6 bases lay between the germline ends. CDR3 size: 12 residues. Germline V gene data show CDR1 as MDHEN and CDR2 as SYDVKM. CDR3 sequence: CASSLQGYEQYV. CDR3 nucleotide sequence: TGTGCCAGCAGTTTACAGGGATACGAGCAGTACGTC.

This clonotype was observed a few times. CDR3 loop: CASSLVGPMYEQYF. The CDR3 DNA reads as TGTGCCAGCAGCTTAGTAGGACCCATGTACGAGCAGTACTTC. The chain combines TRBV11-2 with TRBJ2-7; D unclear. Trimming cost V 1 base and J 4 bases, with 11 bases left between them. This CDR3 has 14 residues. CDR1 SGHAT and CDR2 FQNNGV come from the germline V gene.

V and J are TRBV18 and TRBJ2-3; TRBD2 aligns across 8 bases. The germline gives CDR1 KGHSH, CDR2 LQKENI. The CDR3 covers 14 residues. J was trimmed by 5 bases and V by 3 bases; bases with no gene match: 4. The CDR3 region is CASSPGTSKDTQYF. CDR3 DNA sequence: TGTGCCAGCTCACCCGGGACTAGTAAAGATACGCAGTATTTT.

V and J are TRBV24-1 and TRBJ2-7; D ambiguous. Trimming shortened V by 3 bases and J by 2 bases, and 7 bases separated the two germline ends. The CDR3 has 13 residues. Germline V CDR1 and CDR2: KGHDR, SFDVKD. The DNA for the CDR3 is TGTGCCACCAGTGATCCACAGACCTACGAGCAGTACTTC. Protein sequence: CATSDPQTYEQYF.

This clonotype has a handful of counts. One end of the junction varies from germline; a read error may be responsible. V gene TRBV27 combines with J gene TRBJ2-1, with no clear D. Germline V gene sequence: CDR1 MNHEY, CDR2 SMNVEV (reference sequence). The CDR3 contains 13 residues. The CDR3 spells CTSSFFNYNEQFF. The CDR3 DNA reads TGCACCAGCAGTTTCTTTAACTACAATGAGCAGTTCTTC.

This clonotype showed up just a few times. The CDR3 here is CASRPPTSGGAADTQYF. Here the CDR3 DNA reads TGTGCCAGCAGACCGCCGACTAGCGGGGGGGCCGCAGATACGCAGTATTTT. The rearrangement joins TRBV5-4 to TRBJ2-3; 14 nucleotides agree with TRBD2. CDR3 size: 17 residues. Losses at the gene ends were 5 bases for V and 4 bases for J; bases not matched to a gene: 9. CDR1 and CDR2 (germline): SGHNT, YYREEE (reference sequence).

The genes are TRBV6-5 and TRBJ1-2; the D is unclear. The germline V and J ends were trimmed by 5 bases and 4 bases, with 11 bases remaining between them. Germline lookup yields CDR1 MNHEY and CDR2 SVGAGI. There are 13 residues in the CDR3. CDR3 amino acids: CASSQGPIYGYTF. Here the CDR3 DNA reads TGTGCCAGCAGTCAAGGACCCATCTATGGCTACACCTTC.

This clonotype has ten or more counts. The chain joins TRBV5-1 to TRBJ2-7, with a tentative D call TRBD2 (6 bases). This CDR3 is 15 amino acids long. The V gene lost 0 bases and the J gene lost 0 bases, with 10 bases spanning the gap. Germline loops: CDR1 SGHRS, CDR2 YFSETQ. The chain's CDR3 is CASSLVPGGSYEQYV. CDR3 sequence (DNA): TGCGCCAGCAGCTTGGTGCCCGGGGGCTCCTACGAGCAGTACGTC.